A single sample is the source of the 30 T cell receptor beta chains below, sequenced in a study of blood T cell repertoires in COVID-19. Measured with immunoSEQ multiplex PCR; TCRdb has only the in-frame clones, and not every one. The sample carries under 400,000 clones, under 90% recorded once. Sample: peripheral blood. The receptor source for this set is a woman in her twenties or thirties with COVID-19, enrolled during active disease.

This clone showed up just once. V and J are TRBV2 and TRBJ2-2, with TRBD1 identical over 8 bases. Germline V lookup: CDR1 SNHLY, CDR2 FYNNEI. This CDR3 region has 15 residues. Trimming at V came to 6 bases and at J to 6 bases, leaving 9 bases not matched to a gene. The CDR3 loop is CASSLNRGSPGELFF. DNA for the CDR3: TGTGCCAGCAGCCTTAACAGGGGGTCCCCCGGGGAGCTGTTTTTT. Complete variable domain (other parts from reference TRBV2 and TRBJ2-2): EPEVTQTPSHQVTQMGQEVILRCVPISNHLYFYWYRQILGQKVEFLVSFYNNEISEKSEIFDDQFSVERPDGSNFTLKIRSTKLEDSAMYFCASSLNRGSPGELFFGEGSRLTVL.

The V call is TRBV21-1, the J call TRBJ2-1; the D call of TRBD2 is as the table states it, not checked on the DNA. TRBV21-1 has pseudogene status. The CDR3 sequence is 12 residues long. CDR3 nucleotide sequence: TGTGCCAGGTTTGGGAGGGTCGATGAGCAGTTCTTC. It translates to CARFGRVDEQFF.

The chain uses TRBV9 and TRBJ1-2; 10 bases match TRBD1. The CDR3 is made up of 14 amino acids. Germline V gene data show CDR1 as SGDLS and CDR2 as YYNGEE. The junction had 3 bases not matched to a gene; V was cut back by 0 bases and J by 7 bases. Here the CDR3 DNA reads TGTGCCAGCAGCGTAGGACAGGGGGCGCTTGGCTACACCTTC. Translation: CASSVGQGALGYTF. Looking up the rest from reference TRBV9 and TRBJ1-2 gives the full variable domain: DSGVTQTPKHLITATGQRVTLRCSPRSGDLSVYWYQQSLDQGLQFLIQYYNGEERAKGNILERFSAQQFPDLHSELNLSSLELGDSALYFCASSVGQGALGYTFGSGTRLTVV.

CDR3 amino acids: CASSQGLAGVLGEQFF. The CDR3 DNA follows: TGTGCCAGCAGCCAGGGACTAGCGGGAGTCTTGGGTGAGCAGTTCTTC. The J gene is TRBJ2-1, the V gene TRBV7-9; 14 nucleotides align to TRBD2. The CDR3 has 16 residues. Germline CDR1 SEHNR, CDR2 FQNEAQ (reference sequence). V shed 5 bases, J shed 9 bases, and the junction held 9 bases outside the gene matches.

The gene calls are TRBV28 and TRBJ1-3; D remains unclear. V lost 5 bases and J lost 0, with 5 bases in between. Germline CDR1 reads MDHEN; CDR2 reads SYDVKM. The CDR3 totals 13 residues. The CDR3 here is CASSPSSGNTIYF. DNA of the CDR3: TGTGCCAGCAGTCCCAGCTCTGGAAACACCATATATTTT.

Comment on this clone: The identical CDR3 is also encoded by other nucleotide sequences in the sample. The chain carries TRBV19 and TRBJ2-3, with D unclear. Trimming stripped 1 base from V and 2 bases from J, with 10 bases between. Germline V gene sequence: CDR1 LNHDA, CDR2 SQIVND (reference sequence). This CDR3 spans 15 amino acids. The CDR3: CASSIGGSFTDTQYF. CDR3 sequence (DNA): TGTGCCAGTAGTATAGGAGGATCGTTCACAGATACGCAGTATTTT.

The chain recombines TRBV25-1 with TRBJ1-1; 9 bases are a match to TRBD1. The ends lost 5 bases at V and 4 bases at J; junction bases unmatched: 5. Germline assignment: CDR1 MGHDK and CDR2 SYGVNS. The length of the CDR3 is 14 residues. The CDR3 sequence is CASSPSTGGTEAFF. The CDR3 DNA is TGTGCCAGCAGTCCTTCGACAGGGGGCACTGAAGCTTTCTTT. The whole variable domain, remainder taken from reference TRBV25-1 and TRBJ1-1, is EADIYQTPRYLVIGTGKKITLECSQTMGHDKMYWYQQDPGMELHLIHYSYGVNSTEKGDLSSESTVSRIRTEHFPLTLESARPSHTSQYLCASSPSTGGTEAFFGQGTRLTVV.

This chain joins TRBV18 and TRBJ1-1; the D gene is possibly TRBD1 (5 bases). CDR1 is KGHSH, CDR2 LQKENI, per germline. This CDR3 is 12 amino acids long. V shed 4 bases and J shed 3 bases, with 6 bases lying between them. The CDR3 protein is CASSRGDTEAFF. The CDR3, as DNA: TGTGCCAGCTCACGGGGGGACACTGAAGCTTTCTTT.

The gene calls are TRBV30 and TRBJ1-1, with D hard to call. Trimming took 4 bases from V and 4 from J, leaving 10 bases between them. CDR3 length: 12 residues. Per germline, CDR1 GTSNPN and CDR2 SVGIG (reference sequence). CDR3 loop: CAWTRVRTEAFF. As DNA, the CDR3 is TGTGCCTGGACGCGTGTGCGCACTGAAGCTTTCTTT.

The chain carries TRBV5-6 and TRBJ1-1; D remains unclear. CDR1 and CDR2 (germline): SGHDT, YYEEEE. The CDR3 spans 13 residues. V lost 1 base and J 3 bases, leaving 7 bases between the germline ends. This chain's CDR3 is CASSLTGDTEAFF. CDR3 DNA: TGTGCCAGCAGCTTGACCGGGGACACTGAAGCTTTCTTT.

The chain links TRBV6-5 to TRBJ2-2; 10 nucleotides line up with TRBD1. V was pared by 3 bases and J by 5 bases, with 6 bases of the junction left unmatched. Germline V gene data show CDR1 as MNHEY and CDR2 as SVGAGI. This CDR3 spans 16 amino acids. The CDR3 DNA reads as TGTGCCAGCAGTTATGGGACAGGGGACGAAACCGGGGAGCTGTTTTTT. This sequence encodes CASSYGTGDETGELFF.

The V and J genes are TRBV28 and TRBJ2-7; maybe TRBD2 (7 bases). CDR1 and CDR2 (germline): MDHEN, SYDVKM. V dropped 7 bases and J dropped 3 bases, with 16 bases sitting between them. This CDR3 spans 14 amino acids. CDR3 sequence (DNA): TGTGCCAGCAAGGGGGGGGCGGAGAACTACGAGCAGTACTTC. Protein product: CASKGGAENYEQYF.

The chain combines TRBV5-1 with TRBJ1-4; the match to TRBD1 covers 8 bases. The trim removed 4 bases at V and 8 bases at J, leaving 10 bases unmatched. This CDR3 is built from 15 residues. Per the germline V gene, CDR1 is SGHRS and CDR2 is YFSETQ. The CDR3 sequence: CASSQQGAGEEKLFF. In nucleotides, the CDR3 is TGCGCCAGCAGCCAGCAGGGGGCAGGGGAAGAAAAACTGTTTTTT.

The CDR3 loop is CASSPRLAGVNEQYF. The CDR3 coding sequence is TGTGCCAGCAGCCCCCGACTAGCGGGAGTCAACGAGCAGTACTTC. V gene TRBV9 combines with J gene TRBJ2-7, with 12 positions matching TRBD2. This CDR3 is 15 amino acids long. V dropped 4 bases and J dropped 5; count of bases not matched to a gene: 7. The germline V gene has CDR1 SGDLS and CDR2 YYNGEE.

This clone was detected only a few times. This chain uses TRBV5-6 with TRBJ1-1; TRBD1 matches 8 bases. Germline V gene lookup returns CDR1 SGHDT and CDR2 YYEEEE. V trimming: 4 bases; J trimming: 7 bases; junction bases outside the gene matches: 3. This CDR3 is 12 amino acids long. CDR3 DNA: TGTGCCAGCAGCCGGACAGGGATTGAAGCTTTCTTT. Translated, it gives CASSRTGIEAFF. Based on the CDR3 plus reference TRBV5-6 and TRBJ1-1, the full variable domain is DAGVTQSPTHLIKTRGQQVTLRCSPKSGHDTVSWYQQALGQGPQFIFQYYEEEERQRGNFPDRFSGHQFPNYSSELNVNALLLGDSALYLCASSRTGIEAFFGQGTRLTVV.

The V call is TRBV19, the J call TRBJ2-3, with 9 bases lining up with TRBD1. CDR1 is LNHDA, CDR2 SQIVND, per germline (reference sequence). J was trimmed by 6 bases and V by 0 bases; bases with no gene match: 4. The length of the CDR3 is 15 residues. CDR3 sequence (DNA): TGTGCCAGTAGTATAGATGGGACAGGGAGGGATACGCAGTATTTT. Translated, it gives CASSIDGTGRDTQYF.

The chain employs TRBV19 and TRBJ2-7; TRBD2 aligns across 8 bases. There are 14 residues in the CDR3. Germline CDR1 and CDR2: LNHDA and SQIVND (reference sequence). V trimming: 3 bases; J trimming: 7 bases; junction bases outside the gene matches: 8. The CDR3 DNA reads TGTGCCAGTAGTATTGATAGCGGGACTTTGGAGCAGTACTTC. Encoded protein: CASSIDSGTLEQYF.

This chain connects TRBV30 to TRBJ2-7; 10 bases align to TRBD1. Germline CDR1 GTSNPN, CDR2 SVGIG (reference sequence). This CDR3 comprises 13 residues. V lost 3 bases, J lost 3 bases, and 2 bases stayed unmatched. The CDR3 sequence: CAWRDRGNYEQYF. The DNA for the CDR3 is TGTGCCTGGAGGGACAGGGGGAACTACGAGCAGTACTTC.

J is TRBJ2-7 and V is TRBV6-6; 8 nucleotides align to TRBD2. There are 15 residues in the CDR3. The germline V gene encodes CDR1 MNHNY and CDR2 SVGAGI (reference sequence). Trimming at V came to 4 bases and at J to 0 bases, leaving 5 bases not matched to a gene. CDR3: CASSWGTRDSYEQYF. The CDR3 DNA is TGTGCCAGCAGTTGGGGGACTAGGGACTCCTACGAGCAGTACTTC.

The chain carries TRBV27 and TRBJ2-2, with D possibly being TRBD1 (6 bases). The CDR3 consists of 12 residues. The V gene's germline CDR1 is MNHEY and CDR2 SMNVEV (reference sequence). V lost 6 bases and J 8 bases, leaving 10 bases between the germline ends. The CDR3 sequence is CASRLGAGELFF. CDR3 DNA sequence: TGTGCCAGCAGGCTGGGGGCGGGGGAGCTGTTTTTT.

This chain links TRBV28 with TRBJ1-2, with D uncertain. CDR3 length: 13 amino acids. V was trimmed by 10 bases and J by 2 bases, leaving 14 bases between them. From germline, CDR1 is MDHEN and CDR2 SYDVKM. This CDR3 is CATEDTSNYGYTF. For the CDR3, the DNA is TGTGCCACCGAAGACACTTCAAACTATGGCTACACCTTC.

This clone appeared a single time. The J gene is TRBJ1-1, the V gene TRBV6-1, with TRBD1 matching 7 bases. The CDR3 consists of 16 residues. CDR1 is MNHNS and CDR2 is SASEGT in the germline V gene. J gave up 1 base and V 4 bases, and 9 bases lay outside the gene matches. CDR3 protein: CASSAGDSRKNTEAFF. CDR3 in DNA: TGTGCCAGCAGTGCAGGGGACAGCCGAAAGAACACTGAAGCTTTCTTT.

The chain links TRBV27 to TRBJ1-6, with D possibly being TRBD1 (5 bases). The CDR3 totals 13 residues. The V gene lost 7 bases and the J gene lost 9 bases, with 13 bases spanning the gap. CDR1 MNHEY and CDR2 SMNVEV come from the germline V gene (reference sequence). The CDR3 DNA reads as TGTGCCAGCACCGTATCGGGGGGTTCACCCCTCCACTTT. Translating gives CASTVSGGSPLHF.

The chain uses TRBV29-1 and TRBJ1-4; tentative D call: TRBD1 (6 bases). Trimming stripped 3 bases from V and 7 bases from J, with 12 bases between. Germline CDR1 and CDR2: SQVTM and ANQGSEA. The CDR3 has 13 amino acids. The CDR3 DNA sequence: TGCAGCGTTGATGGCGGGGGGCCTGAAAAACTGTTTTTT. The encoded protein is CSVDGGGPEKLFF.

The chain recombines TRBV5-5 with TRBJ2-7; possibly TRBD2 for D (7 bases). V lost 0 bases to trimming and J lost 3 bases, with 13 bases between them. Germline V gene data show CDR1 as SGHKS and CDR2 as YYEKEE (reference sequence). The CDR3 sequence is 15 residues long. In nucleotides, the CDR3 is TGTGCCAGCAGCTTGGAGGGGGGGCGTTTCTACGAGCAGTACTTC. Its protein is CASSLEGGRFYEQYF.

This rearrangement joins TRBV28 to TRBJ2-2; TRBD2 matches at 8 bases. Looked up from germline, CDR1 is MDHEN and CDR2 is SYDVKM. Losses at the gene ends were 6 bases for V and 6 bases for J; bases not matched to a gene: 3. CDR3 length equals 13 residues. The CDR3 loop reads CASRASGSGELFF. CDR3 DNA: TGTGCCAGCAGGGCTAGCGGGTCCGGGGAGCTGTTTTTT. The full variable domain, in which reference TRBV28 and TRBJ2-2 provide the parts outside the CDR3, is DVKVTQSSRYLVKRTGEKVFLECVQDMDHENMFWYRQDPGLGLRLIYFSYDVKMKEKGDIPEGYSVSREKKERFSLILESASTNQTSMYLCASRASGSGELFFGEGSRLTVL.

V usage is TRBV7-6 and J usage is TRBJ2-7; D might be TRBD1 (7 bases). V lost 5 bases and J 6 bases, leaving 26 bases between the germline ends. In germline, CDR1 is SGHVS, CDR2 FNYEAQ. There are 17 residues in the CDR3. CDR3 protein: CASSPPGGDSLVLEQYF. In DNA form, the CDR3 reads TGTGCCAGCAGCCCTCCAGGAGGGGACAGTCTCGTACTCGAGCAGTACTTC.

The chain is built from TRBV5-4 and TRBJ2-4; D is undetermined. Germline CDR1 SGHNT, CDR2 YYREEE (reference sequence). V lost 2 bases and J 0 bases, leaving 6 bases between the germline ends. There are 14 residues in the CDR3. In DNA form, the CDR3 reads TGTGCCAGCAGCTTAAACAGAGCCAAAAACATTCAGTACTTC. Protein: CASSLNRAKNIQYF.

The CDR3 DNA sequence: TGTGCCGGGGGGCACAGGGACAGGGACCGCAATCAGCCCCAGCATTTT. The encoded protein is CAGGHRDRDRNQPQHF. The V gene is TRBV28, the J gene TRBJ1-5; 9 nucleotides agree with TRBD1. The CDR3 covers 16 residues. Per the germline V gene, CDR1 is MDHEN and CDR2 is SYDVKM. J was trimmed by 2 bases and V by 11 bases; bases with no gene match: 13.

The CDR3: CASSFGDVKPQHF. The CDR3 DNA follows: TGTGCCAGCAGTTTCGGGGATGTAAAGCCCCAGCATTTT. This chain connects TRBV12-3 or TRBV12-4 to TRBJ1-5; no clear D. Trimming cost V 3 bases and J 8 bases, with 11 bases left between them. This CDR3 is 13 amino acids long.